Each of the 12 T cell receptor beta chains below was sequenced from the same sample in a study of cytomegalovirus exposure and HLA in healthy donors (dated by TCRdb to 2015 to 2018). Libraries were built with the immunoSEQ multiplex PCR assay. The multiplex PCR relied on a mix of 60 forward primers for TCR Vbeta segments and 13 reverse primers for TCR Jbeta segments. TCRdb carries this immuneACCESS record with in-frame sequences only. Its versions omit some clonotypes, under half of them owing to an unresolved V gene in the studies checked, with the rest unexplained. The sample table records about 150,000 clones; over 70% of these occur just once. Clones ranked in the top ten supply roughly 13% of the sample. Input material: PBMCs. Source of these receptors: a man younger than 45 in good health and CMV-seropositive.

The CDR3 loop reads CASSRYEGAYEQYF. As DNA, the CDR3 is TGTGCCAGCAGCCGGTACGAGGGGGCCTACGAGCAGTACTTC. The chain combines TRBV6-1 with TRBJ2-7; TRBD1 might be the D (6 bases). CDR1 and CDR2 from the germline V gene are MNHNS and SASEGT. V lost 6 bases and J lost 2, with 14 bases in between. The CDR3 spans 14 residues.

The chain links TRBV4-2 to TRBJ1-4, with D perhaps matching TRBD1 (5 bases). V dropped 1 base and J dropped 2 bases, with 11 bases sitting between them. From germline, CDR1 is LGHNA and CDR2 YNFKEQ. This CDR3 has 16 residues. Here the CDR3 reads CASSQAAGGTNEKLFF. CDR3 sequence (DNA): TGTGCCAGCAGCCAAGCGGCCGGGGGGACTAATGAAAAACTGTTTTTT.

This sequence joins TRBV28 and TRBJ2-7, with D unclear. The ends were cut back, 4 bases at V and 7 bases at J, with 11 bases in the middle. The CDR3 is made up of 12 amino acids. From germline, CDR1 is MDHEN and CDR2 SYDVKM. CDR3: CASSSSIREQYF. CDR3 bases: TGTGCCAGCAGTTCCTCAATCCGGGAGCAGTACTTC. Using reference TRBV28 and TRBJ2-7 for the parts outside the CDR3, the full variable domain is DVKVTQSSRYLVKRTGEKVFLECVQDMDHENMFWYRQDPGLGLRLIYFSYDVKMKEKGDIPEGYSVSREKKERFSLILESASTNQTSMYLCASSSSIREQYFGPGTRLTVT.

V is TRBV25-1 and J is TRBJ2-2; D may be TRBD1 (6 bases). V was pared by 7 bases and J by 4 bases, with 16 bases between. The CDR3 covers 15 residues. The germline gives CDR1 MGHDK, CDR2 SYGVNS. CDR3 nucleotides: TGTGCCAGCACCCCAGCTGGGACATTCACCGGGGAGCTGTTTTTT. Its translation: CASTPAGTFTGELFF.

J is TRBJ1-2 and V is TRBV2; the D is unclear. V was trimmed by 2 bases and J by 11 bases, leaving 12 bases between them. The germline CDR1 and CDR2 sequences are SNHLY and FYNNEI. The CDR3 contains 12 residues. The CDR3 DNA sequence: TGTGCCAGCAGTGAAACGGAGAAACCATACACCTTC. Translating it yields CASSETEKPYTF.

This chain joins TRBV11-2 and TRBJ2-7; TRBD1 aligns across 9 bases. Per germline, CDR1 SGHAT and CDR2 FQNNGV. This CDR3 is 15 amino acids long. J lost 4 bases, V lost 6 bases, and 10 bases had no gene match. CDR3 in amino acids: CASRRQGVGGYEQYF. Here the CDR3 DNA reads TGTGCCAGCAGGCGACAGGGGGTTGGTGGGTACGAGCAGTACTTC. Using reference TRBV11-2 and TRBJ2-7 for the parts outside the CDR3, the full variable domain is EAGVAQSPRYKIIEKRQSVAFWCNPISGHATLYWYQQILGQGPKLLIQFQNNGVVDDSQLPKDRFSAERLKGVDSTLKIQPAKLEDSAVYLCASRRQGVGGYEQYFGPGTRLTVT.

The CDR3 is CASSLSKSAPGITEAFF. Here the CDR3 DNA reads TGTGCCAGCAGTTTATCGAAGTCGGCGCCAGGGATCACTGAAGCTTTCTTT. The chain combines TRBV27 with TRBJ1-1; tentatively, D is TRBD1 (5 bases). The CDR3 length is 17 residues. The V end lost 0 bases, the J end lost 4 bases, and 18 bases lay between the germline ends. CDR1 is MNHEY and CDR2 is SMNVEV in the germline V gene (reference sequence).

The rearrangement links TRBV27 to TRBJ2-7, with 12 bases identical to TRBD2. The CDR3 consists of 18 residues. Trimming cost V 7 bases and J 5 bases; bases outside gene matches: 18. Germline lookup yields CDR1 MNHEY and CDR2 SMNVEV (reference sequence). CDR3 sequence reads: CASTLSTSGSCIIDEQYF. CDR3 sequence (DNA): TGTGCCAGCACCCTTTCGACTAGCGGGAGTTGCATCATCGACGAGCAGTACTTC.

The genes are TRBV5-4 and TRBJ1-2, with 8 bases matching TRBD1. V gave up 4 bases and J gave up 7 bases; unmatched junction bases: 12. Germline V gene data show CDR1 as SGHNT and CDR2 as YYREEE (reference sequence). CDR3 length equals 15 residues. The CDR3 DNA sequence: TGTGCCAGCAGCGACGCGGACAGGGATTGGGGTGGCTACACCTTC. Encoded protein: CASSDADRDWGGYTF.

V usage is TRBV25-1 and J usage is TRBJ2-2; tentative D call: TRBD2 (6 bases). V lost 1 base and J 5 bases, leaving 11 bases between the germline ends. Germline values: CDR1 MGHDK, CDR2 SYGVNS. The CDR3 has 15 amino acids. CDR3 sequence: CASSESYGSTGELFF. CDR3 DNA sequence: TGTGCCAGCAGTGAATCCTACGGGAGTACCGGGGAGCTGTTTTTT.

The genes are TRBV18 and TRBJ2-1; D is possibly TRBD2 (6 bases). Germline CDR1 is KGHSH and CDR2 is LQKENI. The CDR3 extends over 16 amino acids. V shed 6 bases and J shed 7 bases, with 22 bases lying between them. This CDR3 is CASSESGSSSRNEQFF. CDR3 in DNA: TGTGCCAGCTCCGAATCCGGGAGTAGTTCCCGGAATGAGCAGTTCTTC.

The table lists this clone with a few counts. V and J are TRBV7-2 and TRBJ2-3; D is ambiguous. This CDR3 region has 13 residues. Trimming stripped 2 bases from V and 4 bases from J, with 7 bases between. Germline-derived CDR1 and CDR2 are SGHTA and FQGNSA. This chain's CDR3 is CASSLQAPDTQYF. CDR3 DNA: TGTGCCAGCAGCTTACAAGCGCCAGATACGCAGTATTTT.